This T cell receptor (beta chain) was sequenced in a study of blood T cell repertoires in COVID-19. As processed by the authors: Researchers report that nucleated cell counts were estimated from reference gene primer amplification. The table came from immunoSEQ multiplex PCR; TCRdb's copy has only in-frame clones and leaves some out. The V and J calls and clone size were taken over from that table, and D and trimming were inferred from the DNA. The sample lists about 240,000 clones, roughly 85% occurring once. The Seattle patients joined while their infection was active and were tracked longitudinally afterward. Between the trimmed V and J ends, which lost 4 bases and 0 bases, there was a span of 25 bases. CDR1 and CDR2 from the germline V gene are MDHEN and SYDVKM. The length of the CDR3 is 20 residues.

The sequenced material came from peripheral blood. The chain couples TRBV28 to TRBJ1-5; D perhaps matches TRBD1 (5 bases). The receptor was isolated from a man aged 50 to 60 with COVID-19, enrolled during active disease. The CDR3 region has the DNA TGTGCCAGCAGTTACAAGGGTTTGGGGGGGAGCCTCTATAGCAATCAGCCCCAGCATTTT. Its protein product is CASSYKGLGGSLYSNQPQHF.